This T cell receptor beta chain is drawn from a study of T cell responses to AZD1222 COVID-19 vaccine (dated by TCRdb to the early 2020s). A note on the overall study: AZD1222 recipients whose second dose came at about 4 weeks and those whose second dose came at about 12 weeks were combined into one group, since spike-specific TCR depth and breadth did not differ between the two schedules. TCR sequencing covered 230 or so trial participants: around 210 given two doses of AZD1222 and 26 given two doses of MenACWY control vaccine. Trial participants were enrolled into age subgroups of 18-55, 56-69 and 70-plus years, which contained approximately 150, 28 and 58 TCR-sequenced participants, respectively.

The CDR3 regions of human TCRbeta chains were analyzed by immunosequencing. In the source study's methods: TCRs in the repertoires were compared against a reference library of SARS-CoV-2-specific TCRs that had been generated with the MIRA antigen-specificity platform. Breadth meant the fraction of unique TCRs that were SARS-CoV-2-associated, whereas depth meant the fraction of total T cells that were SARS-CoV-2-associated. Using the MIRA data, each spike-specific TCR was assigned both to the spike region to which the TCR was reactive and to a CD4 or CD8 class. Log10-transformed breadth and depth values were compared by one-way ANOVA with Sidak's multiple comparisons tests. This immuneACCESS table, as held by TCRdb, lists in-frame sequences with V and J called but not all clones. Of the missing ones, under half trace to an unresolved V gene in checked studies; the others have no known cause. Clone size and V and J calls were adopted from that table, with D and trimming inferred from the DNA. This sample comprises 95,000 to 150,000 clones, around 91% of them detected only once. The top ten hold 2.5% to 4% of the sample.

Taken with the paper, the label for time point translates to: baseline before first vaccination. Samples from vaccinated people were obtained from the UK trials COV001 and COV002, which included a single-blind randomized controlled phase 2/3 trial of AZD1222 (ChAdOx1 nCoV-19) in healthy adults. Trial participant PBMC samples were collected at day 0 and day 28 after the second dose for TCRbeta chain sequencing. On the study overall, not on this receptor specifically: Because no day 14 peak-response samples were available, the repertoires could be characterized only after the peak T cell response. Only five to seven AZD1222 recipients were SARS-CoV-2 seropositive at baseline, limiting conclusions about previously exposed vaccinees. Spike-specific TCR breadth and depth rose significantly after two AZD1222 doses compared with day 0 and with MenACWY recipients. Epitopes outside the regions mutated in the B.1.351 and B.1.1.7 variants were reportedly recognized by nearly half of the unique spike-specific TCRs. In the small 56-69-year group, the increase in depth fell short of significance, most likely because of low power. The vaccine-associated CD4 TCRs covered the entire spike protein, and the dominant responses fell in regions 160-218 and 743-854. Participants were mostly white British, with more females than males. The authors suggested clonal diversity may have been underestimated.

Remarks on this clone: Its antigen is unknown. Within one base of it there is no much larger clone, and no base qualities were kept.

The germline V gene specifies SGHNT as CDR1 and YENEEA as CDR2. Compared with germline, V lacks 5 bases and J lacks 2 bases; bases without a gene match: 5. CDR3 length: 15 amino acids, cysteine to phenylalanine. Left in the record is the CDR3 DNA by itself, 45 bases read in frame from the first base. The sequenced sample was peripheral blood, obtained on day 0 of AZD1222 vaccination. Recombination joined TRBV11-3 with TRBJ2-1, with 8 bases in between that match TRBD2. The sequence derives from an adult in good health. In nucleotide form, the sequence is TGTGCCAGCAGCCGCGGGGGGACGGCCTACAATGAGCAGTTCTTC. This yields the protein CASSRGGTAYNEQFF.